This T cell receptor (beta chain) was sequenced for a study of high-grade serous ovarian cancer treatment subgroups. Tumor samples were taken before definitive surgery or chemotherapy. Sequenced by immunoSEQ multiplex PCR; TCRdb stores in-frame clones only, minus some. This table holds 4,000 to 5,500 clones, around 69% found once. Notes on the study in general: Different patients shared almost no repertoire; same-patient tumors shared 0.11 to 0.79. CDR1 and CDR2 were left unanalyzed; analyses focused on CDR3.

Concerning this clone itself: Its antigen is unknown.

V dropped 1 base and J dropped 1 base, with 12 bases sitting between them. The CDR3 runs to 16 residues. Germline V lookup: CDR1 MNHEY, CDR2 SMNVEV (reference sequence). Material for sequencing was tumor tissue. The source of this sequence is a human donor with high-grade serous ovarian cancer. The chain is built from TRBV27 and TRBJ2-3; D not resolved. The CDR3 protein is CASSLYGFGGTDTQYF. The CDR3 DNA reads TGTGCCAGCAGTTTATATGGGTTTGGGGGCACAGATACGCAGTATTTT.